This T cell receptor beta chain was sequenced for a study of tumor and adjacent non-tumor tissue in lung cancer. This sample's RNA came from whole unsorted tissue. The normal lung tissue was taken more than 3 cm from the tumor edge. Donors were chemotherapy-naive, newly diagnosed lung cancer surgical patients in China, August–November 2014. Overall study findings and caveats: TCR diversity was significantly greater in tumor than normal lung tissue.

Notes on this clonotype: The antigen remains unidentified. Germline and junction disagree at one end, which may indicate a read error.

The CDR3 runs to 19 residues. Germline CDR1 is SGHNT and CDR2 is YENEEA. Three rounds of nested PCR, following a modified ARM-PCR protocol, produced the TCRbeta library. One entry per CDR3 protein results from TCRdb running MiXCR on the multiplex PCR reads. Of 98,000 or so distinct CDR3 sequences listed, about 80% are singletons. The TCR originated in a man aged 60 to 75 with small cell lung cancer. Material: distant non-tumor lung tissue. This sequence joins TRBV11-3 and TRBJ2-2; 12 bases align to TRBD2. The CDR3 loop is CASSRDDRGLAGHTGELFF. CDR3 DNA: TGTGCCAGTAGTCGTGATGACAGGGGACTAGCGGGTCACACCGGGGAACTGTTTTTT. The variable domain in full, completed from reference TRBV11-3 and TRBJ2-2, reads EAGVVQSPRYKIIEKKQPVAFWCNPISGHNTLYWYLQNLGQGPELLIRYENEEAVDDSQLPKDRFSAERLKGVDSTLKIQPAELGDSAVYLCASSRDDRGLAGHTGELFFGEGSRLTVL.